This TCR beta chain was identified during a study of CD8 T cells in Susac syndrome. For this clonotype: Its cognate antigen is unknown.

Random hexamers were used to reverse transcribe the RNA input (roughly 0.5 to 1 ug). Amplification of TCR beta CDR3 used immunoSEQ multiplex PCR across 54 Vbeta and 13 Jbeta. TCRdb ran MiXCR on the immunoSEQ multiplex PCR reads and lists one entry per CDR3 protein. The sample shows hundreds of thousands of distinct CDR3 sequences, less than 96% of them seen only once. Study-wide results and caveats: The CD4+ T cell repertoires that were profiled in Susac syndrome showed no clonal expansion.

The CD8+ and CD4+ T cells were negatively isolated, with the TEMRA cells enriched by FACS. Source material: CD4+ T cells from PBMCs. The sequence was obtained from a human donor with Susac syndrome.

The DNA for the CDR3 is TGCAGTGCAACGACGGGGGTCTACGAGCAGTACTTC. Its translation is CSATTGVYEQYF. The chain joins TRBV20-1 to TRBJ2-7, with D maybe TRBD2 (6 bases). Germline loops: CDR1 DFQATT, CDR2 SNEGSKA (reference sequence). The CDR3 consists of 12 residues. The V end lost 6 bases, the J end lost 3 bases, and 12 bases lay between the germline ends.